This T cell receptor (beta chain) emerged from a study of T-cell memory formation after mild COVID-19. The CDR3 runs to 17 residues. V was cut by 3 bases and J by 3 bases, with 19 bases left in between. Germline V gene lookup returns CDR1 SGHAT and CDR2 FQNNGV. One entry per CDR3 protein, called by TCRdb with MiXCR from the 5' RACE reads. The sample carries some 320,000 distinct CDR3 sequences, roughly an eighth recorded once. This clonotype was counted between two and nine times. Input material: PBMCs or a T cell subset sorted from them (not recorded which). The genes are TRBV11-2 and TRBJ2-3; tentative D call: TRBD1 (8 bases). The TCR originated in a man between 18 and 29 years old who had mild COVID-19 (a few samples of this study predate the infection). Cell type and time point are not known. For the CDR3, the DNA is TGTGCCAGCAGCTTGGGAGGGAGGACAGGGAGAACAGATACGCAGTATTTT. This codes for CASSLGGRTGRTDTQYF.